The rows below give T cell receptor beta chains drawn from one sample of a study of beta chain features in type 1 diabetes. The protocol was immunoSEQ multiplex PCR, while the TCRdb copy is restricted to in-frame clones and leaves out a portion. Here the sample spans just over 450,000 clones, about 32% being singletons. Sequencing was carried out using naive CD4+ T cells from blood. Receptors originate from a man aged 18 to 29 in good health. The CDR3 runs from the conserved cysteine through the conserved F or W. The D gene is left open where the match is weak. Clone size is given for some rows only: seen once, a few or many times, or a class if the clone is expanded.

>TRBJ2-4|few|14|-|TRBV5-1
CASSLFSSGDIQYF
TGCGCCAGCAGCTTGTTCTCCTCCGGCGACATTCAGTACTTC
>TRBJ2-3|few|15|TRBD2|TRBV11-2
CASSLRLAGPDTQYF
TGTGCCAGCAGCTTAAGGCTAGCGGGGCCAGATACGCAGTATTTT
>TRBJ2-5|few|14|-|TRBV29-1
CSAKKGGPGETQYF
TGCAGCGCTAAAAAAGGCGGACCCGGGGAGACCCAGTACTTC
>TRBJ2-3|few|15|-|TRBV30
CAWSRRRSATDTQYF
TGTGCCTGGAGCCGGAGGAGGTCGGCCACAGATACGCAGTATTTT
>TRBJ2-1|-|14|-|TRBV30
CAWSVSPTNNEQFF
TGTGCCTGGAGTGTAAGTCCGACAAACAATGAGCAGTTCTTC
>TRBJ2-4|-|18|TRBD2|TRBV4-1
CASSLGLAGLLAKNIQYF
TGCGCCAGCAGCCTTGGACTAGCGGGGCTGCTAGCCAAAAACATTCAGTACTTC
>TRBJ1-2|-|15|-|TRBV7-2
CASSLEGIGPYGYTF
TGTGCCAGCAGCTTAGAGGGGATCGGGCCCTATGGCTACACCTTC
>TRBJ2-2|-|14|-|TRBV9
CASTPLANTGELFF
TGTGCCAGCACCCCCCTCGCGAACACCGGGGAGCTGTTTTTT
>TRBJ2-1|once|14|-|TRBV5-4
CASSTGSPYNEQFF
TGTGCCAGCAGCACAGGGTCCCCTTACAATGAGCAGTTCTTC
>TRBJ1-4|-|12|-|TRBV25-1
CASRPSDEKLFF
TGTGCCAGCAGACCCAGTGATGAAAAACTGTTTTTT
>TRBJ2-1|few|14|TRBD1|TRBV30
CAWSRGGWGNEQFF
TGTGCCTGGAGTCGAGGGGGCTGGGGCAATGAGCAGTTCTTC
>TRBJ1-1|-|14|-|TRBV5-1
CASSPGQTNTEAFF
TGCGCCAGCAGCCCCGGACAGACCAACACTGAAGCTTTCTTT
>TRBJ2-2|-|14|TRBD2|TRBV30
CARSSGRNTGELFF
TGTGCCAGGTCTAGCGGGAGAAACACCGGGGAGCTGTTTTTT
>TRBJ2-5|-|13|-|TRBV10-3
CAISGGQKETQYF
TGTGCCATCAGTGGAGGTCAGAAAGAGACCCAGTACTTC
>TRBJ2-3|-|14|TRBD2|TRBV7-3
CASSLGLATDTQYF
TGTGCCAGCAGCTTGGGACTAGCGACAGATACGCAGTATTTT
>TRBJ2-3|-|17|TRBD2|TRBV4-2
CASSQEGLAASTDTQYF
TGTGCCAGCAGCCAAGAGGGACTAGCGGCTAGCACAGATACGCAGTATTTT
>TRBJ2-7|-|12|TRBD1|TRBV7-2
CASGTGVYEQYF
TGTGCCAGCGGGACAGGGGTCTACGAGCAGTACTTC
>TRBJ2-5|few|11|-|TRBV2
CASSEGETQYF
TGTGCCAGCAGTGAGGGGGAGACCCAGTACTTC
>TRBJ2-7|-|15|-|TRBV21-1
CASSKGERERYEQYF
TGTGCCAGCAGCAAAGGGGAGCGGGAGCGGTACGAGCAGTACTTC
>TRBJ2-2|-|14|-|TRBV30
CAWSVSRNTGELFF
TGTGCCTGGAGTGTAAGCAGGAACACCGGGGAGCTGTTTTTT
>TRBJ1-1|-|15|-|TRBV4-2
CASSQDGRPNTEAFF
TGTGCCAGCAGCCAAGACGGACGGCCGAACACTGAAGCTTTCTTT
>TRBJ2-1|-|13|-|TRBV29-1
CSVESSSYNEQFF
TGCAGCGTTGAGAGCAGCTCCTACAATGAGCAGTTCTTC
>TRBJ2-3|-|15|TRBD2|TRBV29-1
CSGQSSGRLADTQYF
TGCAGCGGCCAATCTAGCGGGAGACTCGCAGATACGCAGTATTTT
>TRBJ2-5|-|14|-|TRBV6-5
CASRESGRKETQYF
TGTGCCAGCAGGGAGAGTGGGAGGAAAGAGACCCAGTACTTC
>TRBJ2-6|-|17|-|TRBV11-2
CASSLVKADSGANVLTF
TGTGCCAGCAGCTTAGTGAAGGCAGACTCTGGGGCCAACGTCCTGACTTTC
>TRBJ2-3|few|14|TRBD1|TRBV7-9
CASSLDRATDTQYF
TGTGCCAGCAGCCTCGACAGGGCCACAGATACGCAGTATTTT
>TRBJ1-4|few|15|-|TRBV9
CASSADGRLGEKLFF
TGTGCCAGCAGCGCCGACGGGAGGTTGGGAGAAAAACTGTTTTTT
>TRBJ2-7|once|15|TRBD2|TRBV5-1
CASSLATSGSFEQYF
TGCGCCAGCAGCTTGGCGACTAGCGGGAGTTTCGAGCAGTACTTC
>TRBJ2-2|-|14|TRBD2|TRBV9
CASSAGTSSGELFF
TGTGCCAGCAGCGCAGGGACTAGTTCCGGGGAGCTGTTTTTT
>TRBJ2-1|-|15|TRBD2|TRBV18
CASSPPSGRYNEQFF
TGTGCCAGCTCACCGCCCAGCGGGAGGTACAATGAGCAGTTCTTC
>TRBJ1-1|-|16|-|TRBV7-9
CASSSRRTDMNTEAFF
TGTGCCAGCAGCTCTCGACGGACGGACATGAACACTGAAGCTTTCTTT
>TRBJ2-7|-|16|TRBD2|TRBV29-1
CSVEGTLAGNSYEQYF
TGCAGCGTTGAAGGGACTCTAGCGGGGAACTCCTACGAGCAGTACTTC
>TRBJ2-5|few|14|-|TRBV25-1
CASSEGGSRETQYF
TGTGCCAGCAGTGAAGGGGGTAGCCGGGAGACCCAGTACTTC
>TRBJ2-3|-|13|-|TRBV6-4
CASSEESSDTQYF
TGTGCCAGCAGTGAAGAGAGTTCGGATACGCAGTATTTT
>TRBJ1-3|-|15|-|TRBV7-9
CASSLGRNSGNTIYF
TGTGCCAGCAGCCTGGGACGGAACTCTGGAAACACCATATATTTT
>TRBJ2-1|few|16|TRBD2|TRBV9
CASSVGSSGRADEQFF
TGTGCCAGCAGCGTAGGATCTAGCGGGAGGGCTGATGAGCAGTTCTTC
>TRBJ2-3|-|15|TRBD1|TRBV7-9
CASSPGTGVTDTQYF
TGTGCCAGCAGTCCCGGGACAGGGGTCACAGATACGCAGTATTTT
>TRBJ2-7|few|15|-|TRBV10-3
CAISESLGGSYEQYF
TGTGCCATCAGTGAGTCTTTAGGGGGGTCTTACGAGCAGTACTTC
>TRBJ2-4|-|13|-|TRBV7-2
CASSLVGLGIQYF
TGTGCCAGCAGCTTAGTGGGCTTAGGCATTCAGTACTTC
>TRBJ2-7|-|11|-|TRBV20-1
CSAPTGYEQYF
TGCAGTGCTCCAACCGGCTACGAGCAGTACTTC
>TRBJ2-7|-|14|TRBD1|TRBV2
CASNGQGRSYEQYF
TGTGCCAGCAACGGACAGGGGAGGTCTTATGAGCAGTACTTC
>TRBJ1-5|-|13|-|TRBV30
CAWSVPLGQPQHF
TGTGCCTGGAGTGTACCCCTGGGTCAGCCCCAGCATTTT
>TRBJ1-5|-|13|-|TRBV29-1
CSVALTGDQPQHF
TGCAGCGTTGCTTTGACAGGAGATCAGCCCCAGCATTTT
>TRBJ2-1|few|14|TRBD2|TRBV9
CASTQRESYNEQFF
TGTGCCAGCACACAGCGGGAGTCCTACAATGAGCAGTTCTTC
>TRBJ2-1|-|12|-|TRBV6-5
CASSNTYNEQFF
TGTGCCAGCAGCAATACGTACAATGAGCAGTTCTTC
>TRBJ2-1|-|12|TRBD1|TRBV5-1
CASSLQGNEQFF
TGCGCCAGCAGCTTACAGGGGAATGAGCAGTTCTTC
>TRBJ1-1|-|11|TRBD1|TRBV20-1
CSGDRDPKAFF
TGCAGTGGGGACAGGGATCCCAAAGCTTTCTTT
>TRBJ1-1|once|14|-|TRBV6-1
CASSEDFRGTEAFF
TGTGCCAGCAGTGAAGATTTCAGGGGCACTGAAGCTTTCTTT
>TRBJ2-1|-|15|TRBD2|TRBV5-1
CASSSGLAAYNEQFF
TGCGCCAGCAGCTCGGGACTAGCGGCTTACAATGAGCAGTTCTTC
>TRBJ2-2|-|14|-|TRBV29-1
CSVNDPRGSGELFF
TGCAGCGTTAATGACCCGAGGGGATCCGGGGAGCTGTTTTTT
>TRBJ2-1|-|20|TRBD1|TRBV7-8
CASSSSTGQGASSSYNEQFF
TGTGCCAGCAGCTCATCCACGGGACAGGGGGCCTCGAGCTCCTACAATGAGCAGTTCTTC
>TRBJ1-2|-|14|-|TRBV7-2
CASSLLGINYGYTF
TGTGCCAGCAGCTTATTGGGGATTAACTATGGCTACACCTTC
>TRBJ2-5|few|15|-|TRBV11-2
CASTTPRGSQETQYF
TGTGCCAGCACCACACCCCGCGGCAGTCAGGAGACCCAGTACTTC
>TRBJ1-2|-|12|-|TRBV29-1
CGGAESNYGYTF
TGCGGCGGAGCGGAGAGTAACTATGGCTACACCTTC
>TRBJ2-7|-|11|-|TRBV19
CASGREYEQYF
TGTGCTTCGGGCAGGGAGTACGAGCAGTACTTC